These T cell receptor beta chains were read from a single sample in a study of T cells in localized non-small cell lung cancer. Assay: immunoSEQ multiplex PCR; the TCRdb copy retains only in-frame clones and omits some. The data hold under 20,000 clones, with around nine tenths observed a single time. The input for sequencing was peripheral blood, taken before any cancer treatment. The receptor set was obtained from a man between 40 and 70 years old with stage I lung adenocarcinoma. The CDR3 runs from the conserved cysteine through the conserved F or W. The D gene is left open where the match is weak. Size values are once, few and many counts, or a class for expanded clones, and some rows have none.

d_call,j_call,v_call,clone_size,cdr3_nt,cdr3_aa
TRBD1,TRBJ2-5,TRBV27,.,TGTGCCAGCAGTCGACAGGGGCGAGAGACCCAGTACTTC,CASSRQGRETQYF
.,TRBJ1-1,TRBV19,.,TGTGCCAGTACCCTGTTATCGACAGCGAACACTGAAGCTTTCTTT,CASTLLSTANTEAFF
.,TRBJ1-5,TRBV7-2,.,TGTGCCAGCAGCTTAAGGGGTGATCAGCCCCAGCATTTT,CASSLRGDQPQHF
.,TRBJ1-2,TRBV11-3,.,TGTGCCAGCAGCTCCCCTAGACGGACAGCCTATGGCTACACCTTC,CASSSPRRTAYGYTF
TRBD1,TRBJ2-3,TRBV19,once,TGTGCCAGTAGTATATTAACAGGGGTCGGAACAGATACGCAGTATTTT,CASSILTGVGTDTQYF
TRBD2,TRBJ2-1,TRBV10-1,.,TGCGCCAGCAGTGAGAGAAGCGGGAGTTCCTACAATGAGCAGTTCTTC,CASSERSGSSYNEQFF
TRBD1,TRBJ1-1,TRBV5-1,.,TGCGCCAGCAGCTCCTCCGGGACAGGGGGCCGTCTGAACACTGAAGCTTTCTTT,CASSSSGTGGRLNTEAFF
.,TRBJ2-3,TRBV10-3,.,TGTGCCATCAGTGGGGACTCTGCTAGCACAGATACGCAGTATTTT,CAISGDSASTDTQYF
.,TRBJ2-1,TRBV5-1,.,TGCGCCAGCAGCTTTAGCGGCTACTACAATGAGCAGTTCTTC,CASSFSGYYNEQFF
.,TRBJ1-5,TRBV28,.,TGTGCCAGCAGTTTAGGGGGGGATCAGCCCCAGCATTTT,CASSLGGDQPQHF
.,TRBJ2-5,TRBV7-9,.,TGTGCCAGCAGCGTAATCGGGGCACAAGAGACCCAGTACTTC,CASSVIGAQETQYF
.,TRBJ2-1,TRBV5-8,.,TGTGCCAGCAGCCTCGGGGGCCGAAGCAGCTCCTACAATGAGCAGTTCTTC,CASSLGGRSSSYNEQFF
.,TRBJ2-1,TRBV7-8,.,TGTGCCAGCAGCCAAAACTCTCTTTGGGGGTACAATGAGCAGTTCTTC,CASSQNSLWGYNEQFF
.,TRBJ2-1,TRBV13,few,TGTGCCAGCAGTTTCGACTCCCGGGAGCAGTTCTTC,CASSFDSREQFF
TRBD1,TRBJ1-5,TRBV15,.,TGTGCCACCAGCAGCAATCAGGGGGCTCGCGGCAATCAGCCCCAGCATTTT,CATSSNQGARGNQPQHF
.,TRBJ2-1,TRBV30,.,TGTGCCTGGAATCGGGGAACCTACAATGAGCAGTTCTTC,CAWNRGTYNEQFF
.,TRBJ2-7,TRBV25-1,.,TGTGCCAGCAGTCGGGGCGGGACTGGGCCCTACGAGCAGTACTTC,CASSRGGTGPYEQYF
TRBD1,TRBJ2-1,TRBV19,.,TGTGCCAGTAGTACGCCGACAGGGCTATATCGTGTTCGGTTCTTC,CASSTPTGLYRVRFF
TRBD2,TRBJ2-1,TRBV10-2,.,TGCGCCAGCAGTGGGGGGGGCAATGAGCAGTTCTTC,CASSGGGNEQFF
.,TRBJ1-5,TRBV25-1,.,TGTGCCAGCAGTGAAGGACGTGGTCAGCCCCAGCATTTT,CASSEGRGQPQHF
TRBD2,TRBJ2-7,TRBV2,.,TGTGCCAGCACACTAGCGGGAAAAGAGCAGTACTTC,CASTLAGKEQYF
.,TRBJ2-4,TRBV6-5,.,TGTGCCAGCAGTCGCCAGGGGGGCGCCAAAAACATTCAGTACTTC,CASSRQGGAKNIQYF
TRBD2,TRBJ2-3,TRBV6-1,.,TGTGTAGCGGGGGGCCTTACGCAGTATTTT,CVAGGLTQYF
.,TRBJ2-2,TRBV30,once,TGTGCCTGGAGTGGGACCCTAAACACCGGGGAGCTGTTTTTT,CAWSGTLNTGELFF
.,TRBJ2-5,TRBV5-1,.,TGCGCCAGCAGCTTGGAAGAGACCCAGTACTTC,CASSLEETQYF
.,TRBJ1-2,TRBV7-9,.,TGTGCCAGCAGTCATTCGAAAGAGGGAAACTATGGCTACACCTTC,CASSHSKEGNYGYTF
.,TRBJ2-7,TRBV6-5,.,TGTGCCAGCAGCCTTGGGGGGTCCTACGAGCAGTACTTC,CASSLGGSYEQYF
.,TRBJ1-2,TRBV18,.,TGTGCCAGCTCACCAGGACAGACTTATGGCTACACCTTC,CASSPGQTYGYTF
.,TRBJ2-7,TRBV30,.,TGTGCCTGGAGTGCGGGGGTTCCCTACGAGCAGTACTTC,CAWSAGVPYEQYF
.,TRBJ2-6,TRBV7-2,.,TGTGCCAGCAGCTTAGCGCAAGGGTTCGGTCGAGGGAGTCTCTCTGGGGCCAACGTCCTGACTTTC,CASSLAQGFGRGSLSGANVLTF
.,TRBJ1-4,TRBV2,.,TGTGCCAGCAGTGAGACGACAAGTAATGAAAAACTGTTTTTT,CASSETTSNEKLFF
.,TRBJ1-1,TRBV4-1,.,TGCGCCAGCAGCCAGGGGTCGGCGAACACTGAAGCTTTCTTT,CASSQGSANTEAFF